This paragraph reports one TCR beta chain. The assay was immunoSEQ multiplex PCR, and TCRdb's table has in-frame clones only and misses some. The sample shows 250,000 to 300,000 clones, around 86% of them seen only once. The data stem from a study of blood T cell repertoires in COVID-19. This CDR3 region has 12 residues. V was pared by 9 bases and J by 6 bases, with 4 bases of the junction left unmatched. The germline V gene has CDR1 LGHNT and CDR2 FRNRAP. V usage is TRBV12-5 and J usage is TRBJ2-3; 9 nucleotides align to TRBD2. The receptor was derived from a middle-aged man with acute or convalescent COVID-19. The sequenced material came from peripheral blood. The CDR3, as DNA: TGTGCTAGCCGGACTAGCGTGGATACGCAGTATTTT. Protein sequence: CASRTSVDTQYF. Supplemented by reference TRBV12-5 and TRBJ2-3, the full variable domain reads DARVTQTPRHKVTEMGQEVTMRCQPILGHNTVFWYRQTMMQGLELLAYFRNRAPLDDSGMPKDRFSAEMPDATLATLKIQPSEPRDSAVYFCASRTSVDTQYFGPGTRLTVL.